This T cell receptor beta chain is from a study of blood T cells in healthy people across ages. In the study overall: With template switching, about one barcoded beta molecule was captured per two T cells.

CDR3 length: 14 amino acids. Germline V gene sequence: CDR1 SQVTM, CDR2 ANQGSEA. V lost 7 bases and J 4 bases, leaving 20 bases between the germline ends. Sample donors were healthy Caucasian individuals that came from Russia, aged 6 to 90. Alongside a J-beta primer mix, a sample-barcoded 5' primer served in a second PCR lasting about 7 to 12 cycles. TCRdb re-derived calls from the 5' RACE reads in MiXCR, one entry per CDR3 protein. The sample holds 750,000 to 1,000,000 distinct CDR3 sequences, roughly 28% seen once. The same specimen was also included in a second study, on T cells of mothers and their children.

The sequence was collected from a woman in her forties in good health. Sequenced: blood. The chain is built from TRBV29-1 and TRBJ2-7; possibly TRBD2 for D (6 bases). The CDR3: CSGADVSGNYEQYF. The CDR3 DNA sequence: TGCAGCGGAGCTGACGTTAGCGGTAATTACGAGCAGTACTTC.